What follows describes a single T cell receptor (beta chain). Its antigen is still unknown. Base qualities are not recorded, but no much larger clone differs from it by a single base. Per the publication, the treatment or condition label means: approximately 11-day PBMC culture with coronavirus spike peptide pools or control peptides (ViraFEST assay). The ViraFEST assay was used in the study, in which antigen-specific T cells were expanded with peptide pools and expanded clonotypes were subsequently identified by TCR sequencing. The convalescent patients' positive SARS-CoV-2 PCR tests fell between March and December 2020, which was before the Alpha, Beta and Delta variants emerged in the United States. Each well held 1.5 million to 2.5 million PBMCs cultured with approximately 9.2 ug/ml peptide pools in IMDM containing around 5% human AB serum and approximately 10 IU/ml IL-2. On days 3 and 7, half of the culture medium was replaced with fresh IL-2-containing medium. CD4+ T cells were isolated after approximately 10 days of culture through negative selection using the EasySep CD4+ T cell isolation kit. PBMCs were separated from whole blood using Ficoll-Paque Plus gradient centrifugation and then either used fresh or cryopreserved at -140C. Each culture condition was generally run in triplicate wells.

Trimming takes 2 bases from V and 7 bases from J, and the germline ends sit 11 bases apart. CDR1 and CDR2, per the germline V gene, are SNHLY and FYNNEI. Measured from the cysteine to the phenylalanine, the CDR3 is 13 residues long. CDR3 DNA only is kept here, 39 bases in frame from base 1. This sample is drawn from a study of vaccination and CD4 T cells after COVID-19 (dated by TCRdb to the early 2020s). At the level of the whole study: Convalescent patients had a positive SARS-CoV-2 result on nasal swab PCR, and of these patients, some ten had mild disease and one had severe disease. In the convalescent cohort there were six males and four females, among whom were two Hispanic individuals, seven Caucasians, two Asians and one multiracial person. Each participant got two doses of either the Pfizer-BioNTech BNT162b2 vaccine (n=8) or the Moderna mRNA-1273 vaccine (n=2). Post-COVID blood samples from convalescent patients were collected a median of roughly 100 days after diagnosis, with a range of 35 to 161 days. Post-vaccine blood samples were collected a median of about 66 days after the second vaccine dose, ranging from about 13 to 250 days. The cultures were stimulated with overlapping spike peptide pools from SARS-CoV-2 and from the common cold coronaviruses HCoV-NL63, HCoV-OC43 and HCoV-229E. Control cultures received a CEFX viral epitope pool as the positive control, an HIV-1 Nef peptide pool as the negative control, or no peptide. In 10 COVID-19 convalescent patients and a few infection-naive healthy vaccine recipients, researchers compared the spike-specific CD4+ TCR repertoire from before mRNA vaccination with the repertoire from after. Findings and caveats that apply to the study as a whole: The median number of SARS-CoV-2-reactive clonotypes rose from about 23 after infection to 38 after vaccination, but the change was not significant. Of the vaccine-specific clones found in convalescent patients, nearly all (304 of 307) were mono-reactive for SARS-CoV-2 spike instead of being cross-reactive with common cold coronaviruses. The number of convalescent patients in the study was relatively small, and the study did not examine early timepoints following natural infection. Among the post-vaccine SARS-CoV-2-reactive clones in convalescent patients, a median approximately 90% showed up only after vaccination, which suggests vaccine-specific priming.

Library construction relied on PCR. DNA from cultured CD4+ T cells underwent TCR sequencing with the Oncomine TCR Beta short-read assay at the Johns Hopkins FTIC core. The QIAamp micro DNA kit was used to extract genomic DNA from the cultured CD4+ T cells. Oncomine TCR Beta libraries made from cultured CD4+ T cells were pooled using unique dual indexes and sequenced on an Illumina iSeq 100. Turning to the authors' computational methods: Non-productive sequences were removed, and CDR3s not starting with C, not ending with F or W, or shorter than 7 amino acids were discarded. Antigen-specific clonotypes were identified with the MANAFEST web application by comparing peptide-stimulated wells with reference and other culture wells. To be called positive, a clone needed an FDR below 0.05, an odds ratio above 5, and a productive frequency above 0.1% in at least two of three replicate wells. A clonotype counted as cross-reactive if it showed significant expansion both in the SARS-CoV-2 spike wells and in at least one common cold coronavirus spike condition. Using R version 3.6.1, CDR3 homology was evaluated through Levenshtein distances (stringdist) along with unrooted phylogenetic trees (ape). The public reads were run again by TCRdb, first through fastp at Q25 and then through MiXCR, and only productive beta chains were kept. Each CDR3 protein gets just one entry, which takes the most common genes and DNA from the rows behind it. None of the V and J calls come from the authors' own analysis; TCRdb made them. Here the sample has some 18,000 distinct CDR3 sequences; under 80% occur a single time. Roughly 8% of the sample lies in the top ten.

The rearrangement joined TRBV2 to TRBJ1-2; the best D guess is TRBD1, with 6 bases matching. Sample: CD4+ T cells from blood, cultured in vitro. The sequence came from a human donor who had recovered from COVID-19. CDR3 reads: CASSELQGSGYTF. The DNA sequence is as follows: TGTGCCAGCAGTGAATTACAGGGCAGTGGCTACACCTTC.